The subject of this entry is one T cell receptor (beta chain). The CDR3 is made up of 15 amino acids. The ends lost 1 base at V and 5 bases at J; junction bases unmatched: 3. In germline, CDR1 is LNHDA, CDR2 SQIVND (reference sequence). This specimen belongs to a study of control samples from healthy donors and cancer patients. This table comes from immunoSEQ multiplex PCR, and its TCRdb copy is limited to in-frame clones, with some not included. The sample has 30,000 or so clones; approximately 95% are singletons. The gene calls are TRBV19 and TRBJ1-1, with 11 nucleotides matching TRBD1. The sample taken for sequencing was blood. This receptor was identified in a man aged 60 to 69 in good health. The CDR3 DNA follows: TGTGCCAGTAGTATAGGGGACAGGGGGAGAACTGAAGCTTTCTTT. Its protein product is CASSIGDRGRTEAFF.